These 27 T cell receptor beta chains share one sample of origin, sequenced in a study of post-analysis software for immune sequencing data. cDNA libraries of TCR beta carried unique molecular identifiers. TCRdb recomputed calls from the PCR reads with MiXCR, one row per CDR3 protein. The table records 820,000 or so distinct CDR3 sequences, roughly 58% of them present only once. No antigen has been identified for these receptors. Study-wide results and limits: TRBV5-6, TRBV5-1 and TRBV20-1 were among roughly 5 TRBV segments more frequent in patients than controls.

The specimen sequenced was blood. These receptors came from a girl under 18 with multiple sclerosis.

This clonotype was seen only a few times. This chain links TRBV6-5 with TRBJ1-2; D remains unclear. V lost 4 bases and J 5 bases, leaving 8 bases between the germline ends. Germline V gene lookup returns CDR1 MNHEY and CDR2 SVGAGI. The CDR3 runs 12 residues. This chain's CDR3 is CASSSRRYGYTF. The DNA of the CDR3 is TGTGCCAGCAGTTCTCGGAGATATGGCTACACCTTC.

V usage is TRBV5-1 and J usage is TRBJ2-5; D is ambiguous. Trimming left V 5 bases short and J 3 bases short, with 8 bases between. The CDR3 loop spans 12 amino acids. In germline, CDR1 is SGHRS, CDR2 YFSETQ. The CDR3 DNA sequence: TGCGCCAGCAGAAGGCCCGAAGAGACCCAGTACTTC. Translation: CASRRPEETQYF. Complete variable domain (other parts from reference TRBV5-1 and TRBJ2-5): KAGVTQTPRYLIKTRGQQVTLSCSPISGHRSVSWYQQTPGQGLQFLFEYFSETQRNKGNFPGRFSGRQFSNSRSEMNVSTLELGDSALYLCASRRPEETQYFGPGTRLLVL.

This clonotype has a handful of counts. This chain connects TRBV4-1 to TRBJ2-3; tentatively, D is TRBD1 (6 bases). Deletions cut 0 bases from V and 1 base from J, with 8 bases between. The germline CDR1 and CDR2 sequences are MGHRA and YSYEKL. The CDR3 totals 15 residues. In DNA, the CDR3 is TGCGCCAGCAGCCAAGAGGGGGCCCGCACAGATACGCAGTATTTT. Translated, it gives CASSQEGARTDTQYF.

CDR3 bases: TGCAGCGTAGGAAGTCCAGCAGATACGCAGTATTTT. This encodes CSVGSPADTQYF. The chain carries TRBV29-1 and TRBJ2-3; D is unclear. The CDR3 runs to 12 residues. The V end was cut by 6 bases, the J end by 4 bases, with 11 bases between. Looked up from germline, CDR1 is SQVTM and CDR2 is ANQGSEA.

The chain recombines TRBV29-1 with TRBJ1-1; 7 nucleotides line up with TRBD1. Germline CDR1 SQVTM, CDR2 ANQGSEA. The CDR3 contains 14 residues. V lost 4 bases to trimming and J lost 4 bases; unmatched junction nucleotides: 9. The CDR3: CSVGRVDRRTEAFF. CDR3 sequence (DNA): TGCAGCGTTGGGAGAGTGGACAGGCGCACTGAAGCTTTCTTT.

The J gene is TRBJ2-1, the V gene TRBV6-5; D might be TRBD2 (7 bases). The CDR3 has 17 amino acids. Trimming cost V 0 bases and J 0 bases, with 12 bases left between them. CDR1 and CDR2 from the germline V gene are MNHEY and SVGAGI. The CDR3: CASSYSGGGDSYNEQFF. CDR3 DNA sequence: TGTGCCAGCAGTTACTCGGGCGGGGGCGACTCCTACAATGAGCAGTTCTTC.

The chain recombines TRBV4-1 with TRBJ2-3; no clear D. The length of the CDR3 is 15 residues. Germline lookup yields CDR1 MGHRA and CDR2 YSYEKL. V was cut by 4 bases and J by 5 bases, with 16 bases left in between. CDR3 sequence: CASSPNREYGDTQYF. The CDR3 DNA reads as TGCGCCAGCAGCCCCAATAGGGAATACGGAGATACGCAGTATTTT.

This clonotype was counted a few times. The chain has TRBV29-1 and TRBJ1-5; 9 bases align to TRBD1. The CDR3 spans 13 residues. Unmatched junction bases numbered 0, after V lost 4 bases and J lost 2 bases. Germline assignment: CDR1 SQVTM and CDR2 ANQGSEA. CDR3 coding DNA: TGCAGCGTTGGGACAGGGGGCAATCAGCCCCAGCATTTT. Translated, it gives CSVGTGGNQPQHF.

The rearrangement links TRBV7-6 to TRBJ1-1; tentatively, D is TRBD1 (5 bases). CDR3 length equals 14 residues. Trimming left V 5 bases short and J 0 bases short, with 10 bases between. Germline V gene data show CDR1 as SGHVS and CDR2 as FNYEAQ. The CDR3, as DNA: TGTGCCAGCAGCCCTCTGACAGTGAACACTGAAGCTTTCTTT. Protein: CASSPLTVNTEAFF.

This clonotype was seen more than once but under ten times. This rearrangement joins TRBV15 to TRBJ2-7; D gene ambiguous. Germline-derived CDR1 and CDR2 are LNHNV and YYDKDF (reference sequence). The CDR3 loop spans 13 amino acids. Trimming left V 0 bases short and J 1 base short, with 4 bases between. This CDR3 is CATSREVSYEQYF. The DNA for the CDR3 is TGTGCCACCAGCAGAGAAGTGTCCTACGAGCAGTACTTC.

As DNA, the CDR3 is TGCAGTGTTCGAAGACAGGGCAACGACAATGAGCAGTTCTTC. Translated: CSVRRQGNDNEQFF. The chain links TRBV20-1 to TRBJ2-1, with TRBD1 identical over 7 bases. From germline, CDR1 is DFQATT and CDR2 SNEGSKA (reference sequence). CDR3 length: 14 amino acids. J was trimmed by 5 bases and V by 7 bases; bases with no gene match: 11.

This clonotype has just a few counts. The chain combines TRBV10-2 with TRBJ2-7; either TRBD1 or TRBD2 may supply D (5 bases each). Trimming stripped 3 bases from V and 1 base from J, with 16 bases between. The CDR3 has 16 residues. Germline lookup yields CDR1 WSHSY and CDR2 SAAADI. The CDR3 bases are TGCGCCAGCAGTGACCCCAGAGGGACGGGGTCCTACGAGCAGTACTTC. Translated: CASSDPRGTGSYEQYF.

A few counts support this clonotype. The rearrangement joins TRBV18 to TRBJ2-1; either TRBD1 or TRBD2 may fit D (5 bases each). This CDR3 contains 18 residues. Trimming took off 0 bases at V and 7 bases at J, with 22 bases between the two ends. The V gene's germline CDR1 is KGHSH and CDR2 LQKENI. CDR3 residues: CASSPPVIQGVVDNEQFF. The DNA of the CDR3 is TGTGCCAGCTCACCACCGGTGATCCAGGGAGTAGTTGATAATGAGCAGTTCTTC.

This chain connects TRBV7-2 to TRBJ1-5; D ambiguous. Germline-derived CDR1 and CDR2 are SGHTA and FQGNSA. This CDR3 region has 15 residues. V lost 5 bases to trimming and J lost 5 bases, with 16 bases between them. The CDR3: CASSPGPGRHQPQHF. The CDR3, as DNA: TGTGCCAGCAGCCCCGGACCCGGGCGCCATCAGCCCCAGCATTTT.

This clonotype was seen more than once but under ten times. The CDR3 sequence: CSVPGTDDPGLFF. The CDR3 DNA reads TGCAGCGTTCCCGGGACGGACGATCCCGGACTGTTTTTT. The chain is built from TRBV29-1 and TRBJ1-4; tentative D call: TRBD1 (5 bases). The CDR3 sequence is 13 residues long. The V end was cut by 5 bases, the J end by 13 bases, with 20 bases between. CDR1 is SQVTM, CDR2 ANQGSEA, per germline. Together with reference TRBV29-1 and TRBJ1-4, the CDR3 gives the full variable domain: SAVISQKPSRDICQRGTSLTIQCQVDSQVTMMFWYRQQPGQSLTLIATANQGSEATYESGFVIDKFPISRPNLTFSTLTVSNMSPEDSSIYLCSVPGTDDPGLFFGSGTQLSVL.

This clonotype appeared a few times. The chain is built from TRBV7-3 and TRBJ1-1; D is possibly TRBD1 (5 bases). Trimming shortened V by 4 bases and J by 1 base, and 7 bases separated the two germline ends. The CDR3 runs to 13 residues. The germline V gene encodes CDR1 SGHTA and CDR2 FQGTGA. The CDR3 spells CASSSDTNTEAFF. CDR3 DNA sequence: TGTGCCAGCAGCTCGGACACGAACACTGAAGCTTTCTTT.

This clonotype turned up a few times. V and J are TRBV5-5 and TRBJ2-5, with D perhaps TRBD1 (5 bases). Trimming stripped 7 bases from V and 2 bases from J, with 12 bases between. CDR1 SGHKS and CDR2 YYEKEE come from the germline V gene (reference sequence). The CDR3 is made up of 13 amino acids. DNA of the CDR3: TGTGCCAGCCTAAGACAGAGACAAGAGACCCAGTACTTC. Its protein is CASLRQRQETQYF.

The chain is built from TRBV4-2 and TRBJ2-2; unclear D gene. Germline CDR1 is LGHNA and CDR2 is YNFKEQ. The CDR3 spans 17 residues. V lost 0 bases to trimming and J lost 3 bases, with 14 bases between them. CDR3 in DNA: TGTGCCAGCAGCCAAGAAATTTCCGGACCTCACACCGGGGAGCTGTTTTTT. As protein: CASSQEISGPHTGELFF.

This clonotype was seen only once. The rearrangement uses TRBV7-2 and TRBJ1-2; TRBD1 agrees at 8 bases. The CDR3 runs 15 residues. The V gene end was trimmed by 2 bases and the J gene end by 2 bases; junction bases not matched to a gene: 4. The germline gives CDR1 SGHTA, CDR2 FQGNSA. CDR3 DNA sequence: TGTGCCAGCAGCTTAAGCACAGGGGGGAACTATGGCTACACCTTC. It codes for CASSLSTGGNYGYTF.

This clonotype has ten or more counts. The J gene is TRBJ2-5, the V gene TRBV20-1; D not resolved. V dropped 3 bases and J dropped 1 base, with 6 bases sitting between them. The CDR3 runs to 12 residues. Germline loops: CDR1 DFQATT, CDR2 SNEGSKA (reference sequence). This chain's CDR3 is CSARGSQETQYF. CDR3 sequence (DNA): TGCAGTGCTAGGGGGTCCCAAGAGACCCAGTACTTC.

The gene calls are TRBV7-2 and TRBJ1-1; no firm D call. V lost 0 bases to trimming and J lost 3 bases, with 11 bases between them. Germline loops: CDR1 SGHTA, CDR2 FQGNSA. This CDR3 spans 15 amino acids. The CDR3: CASSLARIGDTEAFF. CDR3 in DNA: TGTGCCAGCAGCTTAGCGCGGATTGGGGACACTGAAGCTTTCTTT.

In this sample, this clonotype turned up a few times. V and J are TRBV12-3 or TRBV12-4 and TRBJ2-1, with 9 bases matching TRBD2. V lost 5 bases and J lost 7; bases outside the gene matches: 12. There are 16 residues in the CDR3. CDR3 region: CASSPRKRGAWNEQFF. In DNA form, the CDR3 reads TGTGCCAGCAGTCCCCGTAAGCGGGGGGCGTGGAATGAGCAGTTCTTC.

The V and J genes are TRBV7-2 and TRBJ2-1; 8 bases map to TRBD2. Per germline, CDR1 SGHTA and CDR2 FQGNSA. V gave up 2 bases and J gave up 6 bases; unmatched junction bases: 6. The CDR3 runs 15 residues. The CDR3 spells CASSLYGGAINEQFF. The CDR3 DNA sequence: TGTGCCAGCAGCTTATACGGGGGGGCAATCAATGAGCAGTTCTTC.

The J gene is TRBJ2-7, the V gene TRBV30; TRBD1 aligns across 7 bases. This CDR3 region has 13 residues. Trimming took 2 bases from V and 6 from J; bases not matched to a gene: 7. The germline CDR1 and CDR2 sequences are GTSNPN and SVGIG (reference sequence). CDR3 bases: TGTGCCTGGAGTCCTTTGCACAGGGGCGAGCAGTACTTC. Amino acid sequence: CAWSPLHRGEQYF.

The chain recombines TRBV5-1 with TRBJ2-7; a possible D gene is TRBD2 (5 bases). This CDR3 comprises 13 residues. Germline CDR1 SGHRS, CDR2 YFSETQ. The germline V and J ends were trimmed by 6 bases and 6 bases, with 16 bases remaining between them. CDR3 sequence reads: CASNTGNSPEQYF. As DNA, the CDR3 is TGCGCCAGCAATACCGGGAATAGCCCCGAGCAGTACTTC.

The sample holds a few counts of this clonotype. This rearrangement joins TRBV5-6 to TRBJ2-7, with D tentatively TRBD1 or TRBD2 (5 bases each). The germline CDR1 and CDR2 sequences are SGHDT and YYEEEE. The CDR3 sequence is 15 residues long. V was cut by 4 bases and J by 6 bases, with 20 bases left in between. The DNA for the CDR3 is TGTGCCAGCAGCCGGACCGGGACCCCGCCCCGCGAGCAGTACTTC. Residues: CASSRTGTPPREQYF.

This clonotype was seen only once. The chain has TRBV5-1 and TRBJ1-2; D might be TRBD1 (6 bases). Germline V CDR1 and CDR2: SGHRS, YFSETQ. V was cut by 3 bases and J by 3 bases, with 15 bases left in between. This CDR3 region has 15 residues. The CDR3, as DNA: TGCGCCAGCAGCTGGGGGGCGACAGGCGACTATGGCTACACCTTC. Amino acids: CASSWGATGDYGYTF.